The subject of this entry is one TCR beta chain. Antigen unknown. The CDR3 is 13 residues long. Trimming pared 6 bases from V and 3 bases from J, leaving 8 bases between. Germline V gene data show CDR1 as SNHLY and CDR2 as FYNNEI. Time point described: 2015-2016 season, 7 days after influenza vaccination. Per time point, roughly 35-100 mL of blood was sampled. TCRB was sequenced at Survey level resolution. Method: immunoSEQ multiplex PCR; TCRdb's copy keeps in-frame clones and lacks some. The repertoire holds thousands of clones, roughly 80% seen once, with 0.5% to 0.55% in the top ten. The entry originates in a study of follicular helper T cells after annual influenza vaccination. Findings and limits, study-wide: Just roughly 9.5-20% of cells analyzed had recovered productive TCRB sequences. Most later recoveries of Day 7 ICOS+CD38+ clones were ICOS-CD38- cTfh.

Sequenced material: CXCR5- memory CD4+ T cells sorted from blood, taken 7 days after influenza vaccination. The TCR originated in an adult who received the influenza vaccine. The chain couples TRBV2 to TRBJ2-2; weak D call: TRBD1 (6 bases). In nucleotides, the CDR3 is TGTGCCAGCAGGCACAGGGACACCGGGGAGCTGTTTTTT. Translation: CASRHRDTGELFF.